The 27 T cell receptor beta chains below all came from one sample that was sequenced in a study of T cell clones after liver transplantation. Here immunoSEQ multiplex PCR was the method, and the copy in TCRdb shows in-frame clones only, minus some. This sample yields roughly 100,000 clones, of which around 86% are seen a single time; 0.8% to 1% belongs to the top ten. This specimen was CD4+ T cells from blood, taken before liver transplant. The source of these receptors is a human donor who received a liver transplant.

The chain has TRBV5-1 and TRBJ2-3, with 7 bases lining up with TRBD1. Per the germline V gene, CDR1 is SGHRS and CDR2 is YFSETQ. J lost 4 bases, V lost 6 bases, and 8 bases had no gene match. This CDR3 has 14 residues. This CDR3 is CASMMTGNADTQYF. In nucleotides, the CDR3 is TGCGCCAGCATGATGACAGGGAACGCAGATACGCAGTATTTT. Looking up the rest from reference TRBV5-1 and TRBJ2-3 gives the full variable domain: KAGVTQTPRYLIKTRGQQVTLSCSPISGHRSVSWYQQTPGQGLQFLFEYFSETQRNKGNFPGRFSGRQFSNSRSEMNVSTLELGDSALYLCASMMTGNADTQYFGPGTRLTVL.

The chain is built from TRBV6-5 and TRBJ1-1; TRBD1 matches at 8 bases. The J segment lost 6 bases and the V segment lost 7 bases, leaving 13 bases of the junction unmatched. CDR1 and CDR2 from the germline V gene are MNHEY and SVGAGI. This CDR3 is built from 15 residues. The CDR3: CASTPRTGLVAEAFF. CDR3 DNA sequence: TGTGCCAGCACACCAAGGACAGGGCTTGTGGCTGAAGCTTTCTTT.

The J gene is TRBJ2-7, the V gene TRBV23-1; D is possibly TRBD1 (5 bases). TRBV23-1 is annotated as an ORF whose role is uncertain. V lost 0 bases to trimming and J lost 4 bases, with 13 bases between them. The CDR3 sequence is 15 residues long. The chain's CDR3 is CASSQSVARAYEQYF. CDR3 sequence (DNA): TGCGCCAGCAGTCAATCCGTGGCCAGGGCGTACGAGCAGTACTTC.

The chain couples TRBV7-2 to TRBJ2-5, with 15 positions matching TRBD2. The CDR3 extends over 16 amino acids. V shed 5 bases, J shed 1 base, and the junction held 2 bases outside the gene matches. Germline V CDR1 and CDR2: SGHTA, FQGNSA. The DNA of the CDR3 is TGTGCCAGCAGCGCGGGACTAGCGGGGGGCCAAGAGACCCAGTACTTC. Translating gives CASSAGLAGGQETQYF.

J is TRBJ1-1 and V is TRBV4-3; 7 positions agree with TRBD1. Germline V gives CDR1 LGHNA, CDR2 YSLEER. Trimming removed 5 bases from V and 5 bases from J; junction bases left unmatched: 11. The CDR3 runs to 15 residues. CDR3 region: CASSKREGGQTEAFF. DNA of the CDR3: TGCGCCAGCAGCAAAAGAGAAGGGGGCCAGACTGAAGCTTTCTTT.

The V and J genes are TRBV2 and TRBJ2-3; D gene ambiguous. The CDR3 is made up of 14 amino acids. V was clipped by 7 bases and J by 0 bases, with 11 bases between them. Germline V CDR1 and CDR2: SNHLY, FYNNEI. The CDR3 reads CASKRGGSTDTQYF. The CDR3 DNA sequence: TGTGCCAGCAAACGTGGCGGTAGCACAGATACGCAGTATTTT. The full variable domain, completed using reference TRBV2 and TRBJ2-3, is EPEVTQTPSHQVTQMGQEVILRCVPISNHLYFYWYRQILGQKVEFLVSFYNNEISEKSEIFDDQFSVERPDGSNFTLKIRSTKLEDSAMYFCASKRGGSTDTQYFGPGTRLTVL.

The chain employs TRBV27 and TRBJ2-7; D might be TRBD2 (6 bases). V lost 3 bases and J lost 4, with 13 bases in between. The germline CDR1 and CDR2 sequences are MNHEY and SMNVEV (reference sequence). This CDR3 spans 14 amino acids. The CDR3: CASSFGRERYEQYF. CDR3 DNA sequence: TGTGCCAGCAGTTTCGGTCGGGAGCGGTACGAGCAGTACTTC.

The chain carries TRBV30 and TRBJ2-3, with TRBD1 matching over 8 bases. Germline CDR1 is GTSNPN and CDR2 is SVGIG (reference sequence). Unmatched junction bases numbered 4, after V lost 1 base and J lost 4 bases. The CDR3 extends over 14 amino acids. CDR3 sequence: CAWSEQGASDTQYF. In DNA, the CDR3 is TGTGCCTGGAGTGAGCAGGGGGCATCAGATACGCAGTATTTT.

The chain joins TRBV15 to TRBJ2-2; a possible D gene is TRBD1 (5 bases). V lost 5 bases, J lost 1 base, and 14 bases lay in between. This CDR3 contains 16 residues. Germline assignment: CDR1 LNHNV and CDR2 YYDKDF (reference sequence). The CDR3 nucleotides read TGTGCCACCAGCGGGGCGACAGTTAGGAACACCGGGGAGCTGTTTTTT. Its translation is CATSGATVRNTGELFF. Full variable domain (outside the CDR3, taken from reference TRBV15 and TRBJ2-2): DAMVIQNPRYQVTQFGKPVTLSCSQTLNHNVMYWYQQKSSQAPKLLFHYYDKDFNNEADTPDNFQSRRPNTSFCFLDIRSPGLGDTAMYLCATSGATVRNTGELFFGEGSRLTVL.

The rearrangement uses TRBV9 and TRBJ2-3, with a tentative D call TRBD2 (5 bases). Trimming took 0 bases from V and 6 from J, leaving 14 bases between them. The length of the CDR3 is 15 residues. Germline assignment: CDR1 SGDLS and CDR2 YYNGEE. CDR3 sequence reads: CASSVADYSRDTQYF. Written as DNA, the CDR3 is TGTGCCAGCAGCGTAGCCGACTACAGCAGGGATACGCAGTATTTT.

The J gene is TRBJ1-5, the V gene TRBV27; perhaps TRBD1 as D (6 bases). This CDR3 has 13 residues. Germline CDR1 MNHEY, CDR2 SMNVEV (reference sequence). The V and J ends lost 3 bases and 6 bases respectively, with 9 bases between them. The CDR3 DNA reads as TGTGCCAGCAGTTTTGCAGGGGTTCAGCCCCAGCATTTT. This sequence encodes CASSFAGVQPQHF.

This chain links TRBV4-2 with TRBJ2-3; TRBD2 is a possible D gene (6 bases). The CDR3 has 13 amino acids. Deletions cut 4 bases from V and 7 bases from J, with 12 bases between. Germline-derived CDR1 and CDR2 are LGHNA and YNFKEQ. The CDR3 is CASSPSSGHTQYF. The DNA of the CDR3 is TGTGCCAGCAGCCCCTCGAGCGGGCATACGCAGTATTTT.

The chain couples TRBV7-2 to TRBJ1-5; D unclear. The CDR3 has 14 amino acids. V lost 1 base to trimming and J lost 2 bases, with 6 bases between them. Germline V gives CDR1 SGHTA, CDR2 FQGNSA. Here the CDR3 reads CASSLVIGNQPQHF. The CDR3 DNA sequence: TGTGCCAGCAGCTTAGTTATAGGCAATCAGCCCCAGCATTTT. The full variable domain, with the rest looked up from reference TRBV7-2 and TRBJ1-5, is GAGVSQSPSNKVTEKGKDVELRCDPISGHTALYWYRQSLGQGLEFLIYFQGNSAPDKSGLPSDRFSAERTGGSVSTLTIQRTQQEDSAVYLCASSLVIGNQPQHFGDGTRLSIL.

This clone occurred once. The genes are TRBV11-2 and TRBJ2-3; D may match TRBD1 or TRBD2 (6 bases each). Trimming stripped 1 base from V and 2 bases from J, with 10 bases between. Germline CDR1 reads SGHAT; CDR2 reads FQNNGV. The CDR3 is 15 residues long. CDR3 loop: CASSLGRGNTDTQYF. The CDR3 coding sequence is TGTGCCAGCAGCTTAGGGAGGGGGAACACAGATACGCAGTATTTT.

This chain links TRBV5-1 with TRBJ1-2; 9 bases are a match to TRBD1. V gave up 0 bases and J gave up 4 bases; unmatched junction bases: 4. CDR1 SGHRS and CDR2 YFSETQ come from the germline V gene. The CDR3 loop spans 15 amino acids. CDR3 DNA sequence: TGCGCCAGCAGCTTGGGGGACAGGGACCCCTATGGCTACACCTTC. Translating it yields CASSLGDRDPYGYTF.

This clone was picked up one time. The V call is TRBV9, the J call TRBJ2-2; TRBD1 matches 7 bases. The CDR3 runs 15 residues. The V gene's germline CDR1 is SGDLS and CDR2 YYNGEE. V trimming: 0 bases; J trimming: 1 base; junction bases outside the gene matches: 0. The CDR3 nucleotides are TGTGCCAGCAGCGTAGGACAGGGGAACACCGGGGAGCTGTTTTTT. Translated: CASSVGQGNTGELFF. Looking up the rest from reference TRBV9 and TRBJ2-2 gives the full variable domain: DSGVTQTPKHLITATGQRVTLRCSPRSGDLSVYWYQQSLDQGLQFLIQYYNGEERAKGNILERFSAQQFPDLHSELNLSSLELGDSALYFCASSVGQGNTGELFFGEGSRLTVL.

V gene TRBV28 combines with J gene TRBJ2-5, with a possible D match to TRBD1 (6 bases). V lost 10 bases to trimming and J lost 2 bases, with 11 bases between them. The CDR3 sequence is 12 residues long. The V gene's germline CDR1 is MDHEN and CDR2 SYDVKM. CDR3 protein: CAIRGSQETQYF. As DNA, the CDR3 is TGTGCCATTAGGGGGTCTCAAGAGACCCAGTACTTC.

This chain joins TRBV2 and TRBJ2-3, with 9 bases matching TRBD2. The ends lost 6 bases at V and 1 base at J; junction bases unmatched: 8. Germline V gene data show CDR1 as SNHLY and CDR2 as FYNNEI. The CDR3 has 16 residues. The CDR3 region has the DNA TGTGCCAGCAGGGGGTTAGCGGGGGCCCGCACAGATACGCAGTATTTT. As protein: CASRGLAGARTDTQYF. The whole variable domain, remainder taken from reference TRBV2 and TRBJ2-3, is EPEVTQTPSHQVTQMGQEVILRCVPISNHLYFYWYRQILGQKVEFLVSFYNNEISEKSEIFDDQFSVERPDGSNFTLKIRSTKLEDSAMYFCASRGLAGARTDTQYFGPGTRLTVL.

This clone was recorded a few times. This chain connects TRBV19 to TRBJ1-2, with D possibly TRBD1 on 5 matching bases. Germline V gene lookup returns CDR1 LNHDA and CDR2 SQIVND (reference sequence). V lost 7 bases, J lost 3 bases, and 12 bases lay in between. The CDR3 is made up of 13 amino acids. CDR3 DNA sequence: TGTGCCAGTACGGGGGAAGGGGACTATGGCTACACCTTC. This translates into CASTGEGDYGYTF. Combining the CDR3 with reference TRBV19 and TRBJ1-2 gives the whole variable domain DGGITQSPKYLFRKEGQNVTLSCEQNLNHDAMYWYRQDPGQGLRLIYYSQIVNDFQKGDIAEGYSVSREKKESFPLTVTSAQKNPTAFYLCASTGEGDYGYTFGSGTRLTVV.

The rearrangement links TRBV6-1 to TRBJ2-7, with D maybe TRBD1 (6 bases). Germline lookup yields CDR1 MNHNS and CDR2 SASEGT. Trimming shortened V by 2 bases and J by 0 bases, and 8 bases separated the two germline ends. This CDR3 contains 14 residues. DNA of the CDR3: TGTGCCAGCAGTGAACGGGACAACTCCTACGAGCAGTACTTC. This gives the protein CASSERDNSYEQYF.

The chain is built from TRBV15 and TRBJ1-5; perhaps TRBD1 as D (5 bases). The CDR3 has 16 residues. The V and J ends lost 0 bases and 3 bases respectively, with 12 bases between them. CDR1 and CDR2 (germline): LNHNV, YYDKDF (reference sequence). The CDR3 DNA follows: TGTGCCACCAGCAGAGATCGCAGGGTAGTCAATCAGCCCCAGCATTTT. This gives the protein CATSRDRRVVNQPQHF.

CDR3 DNA sequence: TGTGCCAGCAGAATCGGGACAGCTCTTGAAGCTTTCTTT. It codes for CASRIGTALEAFF. The chain employs TRBV2 and TRBJ1-1, with 7 bases lining up with TRBD1. The trim removed 6 bases at V and 7 bases at J, leaving 8 bases unmatched. The germline V gene has CDR1 SNHLY and CDR2 FYNNEI. The CDR3 has 13 amino acids.

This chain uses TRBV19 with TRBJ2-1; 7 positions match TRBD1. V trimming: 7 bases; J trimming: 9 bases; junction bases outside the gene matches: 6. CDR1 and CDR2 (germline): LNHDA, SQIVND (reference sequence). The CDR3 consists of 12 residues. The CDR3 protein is CASIGDRAEQFF. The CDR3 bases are TGTGCCAGTATCGGAGACAGGGCTGAGCAGTTCTTC.

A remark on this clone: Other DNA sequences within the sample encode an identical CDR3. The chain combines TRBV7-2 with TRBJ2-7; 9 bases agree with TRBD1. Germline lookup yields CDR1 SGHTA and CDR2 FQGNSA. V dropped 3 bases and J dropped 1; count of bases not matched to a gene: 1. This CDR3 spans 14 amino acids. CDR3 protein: CASSFDRGSYEQYF. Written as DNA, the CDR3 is TGTGCCAGCAGCTTTGACAGGGGGTCCTACGAGCAGTACTTC.

The CDR3, as DNA: TGTGCCAGTAGTACCCGGGACGGATCATACGAGCAGTACTTC. Translated, it gives CASSTRDGSYEQYF. The chain employs TRBV19 and TRBJ2-7; D might be TRBD1 or TRBD2, each matching 5 bases. Per germline, CDR1 LNHDA and CDR2 SQIVND (reference sequence). With 4 bases removed from V and 4 bases from J, the gap between germline ends came to 14 bases. The CDR3 totals 14 residues.

The CDR3 loop reads CASQGGTEAFF. The CDR3 nucleotides are TGTGCCAGTCAAGGGGGAACTGAAGCTTTCTTT. This rearrangement joins TRBV19 to TRBJ1-1, with D perhaps TRBD1 (6 bases). The V end was cut by 8 bases, the J end by 5 bases, with 9 bases between. Looked up from germline, CDR1 is LNHDA and CDR2 is SQIVND (reference sequence). This CDR3 comprises 11 residues.

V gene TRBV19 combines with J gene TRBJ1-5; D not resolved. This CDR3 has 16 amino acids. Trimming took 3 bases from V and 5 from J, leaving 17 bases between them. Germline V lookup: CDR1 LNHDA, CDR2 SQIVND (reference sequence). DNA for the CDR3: TGTGCCAGTAGTATGGATACGCCTGGGTCGTATCAGCCCCAGCATTTT. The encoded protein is CASSMDTPGSYQPQHF.